Below, one T cell receptor (beta chain) is given with its context. Antigen: not known. This specimen belongs to a study of identifying expanded T cells in peripheral blood. Study-level findings and limits: Variance in clone template counts between roughly two-week samples significantly increased with total template count across all healthy donors.

The CDR3 runs to 15 residues. Libraries were prepared by immunoSEQ multiplex PCR; TCRdb keeps only in-frame clonotypes and omits some of them. The table records about 89,000 clones, around 88% of them present only once. During the collection period, no donor immune events like infections were recorded. Sequenced input: blood. This chain connects TRBV21-1 to TRBJ2-7; the table's TRBD1 call for D was not verified on the DNA. TRBV21-1 is an annotated pseudogene. The receptor's source is a person between 18 and 70 years old in good health. The CDR3 DNA follows: TGTGCCAGCAGCCGACGGACACACTGCTCCTACGAGCAGTACTTC. Its translation is CASSRRTHCSYEQYF.